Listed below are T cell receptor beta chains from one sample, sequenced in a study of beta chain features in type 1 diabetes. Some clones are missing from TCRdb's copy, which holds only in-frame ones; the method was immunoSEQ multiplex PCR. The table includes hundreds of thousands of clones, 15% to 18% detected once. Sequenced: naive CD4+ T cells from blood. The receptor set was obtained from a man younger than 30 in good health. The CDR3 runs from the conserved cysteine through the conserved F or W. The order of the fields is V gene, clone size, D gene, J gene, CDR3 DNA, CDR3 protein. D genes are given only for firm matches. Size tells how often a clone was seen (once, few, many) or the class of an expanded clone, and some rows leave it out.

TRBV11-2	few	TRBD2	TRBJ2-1	TGTGCCAGCAGAGTAGCGGGAGGTAATGAGCAGTTCTTC	CASRVAGGNEQFF
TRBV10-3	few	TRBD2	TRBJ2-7	TGTGCCATCAGTGCGTCCGGACTAGCGGGGTACGAGCAGTACTTC	CAISASGLAGYEQYF
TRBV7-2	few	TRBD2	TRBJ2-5	TGTGCCAGCAGCCAGAAGCCGGGACTAGCGGGAGTAGGGACCCAGTACTTC	CASSQKPGLAGVGTQYF
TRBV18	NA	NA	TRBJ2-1	TGTGCCAGCTCACCCGGGACACAATACAATGAGCAGTTCTTC	CASSPGTQYNEQFF
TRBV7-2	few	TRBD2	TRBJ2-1	TGTGCCAGCAGCGACCGGACTAGCGGGTTTTACAATGAGCAGTTCTTC	CASSDRTSGFYNEQFF
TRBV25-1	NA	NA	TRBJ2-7	TGTGCCAGCAGTGAATCCCGGGACCTGCCCTACGAGCAGTACTTC	CASSESRDLPYEQYF
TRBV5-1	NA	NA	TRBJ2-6	TGCGCCAGCAGCTTGGGAGGAGGGCCCGGGGCCAACGTCCTGACTTTC	CASSLGGGPGANVLTF
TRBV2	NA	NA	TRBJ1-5	TGTGCCAGCAATGGACGGAACAATCAGCCCCAGCATTTT	CASNGRNNQPQHF
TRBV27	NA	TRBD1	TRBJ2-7	TGTGCCAGCAGGACAGGGGGCGCCTACGAGCAGTACTTC	CASRTGGAYEQYF
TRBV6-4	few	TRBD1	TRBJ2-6	TGTGCCAGCAGTGAAACAGGGGGCTCTGGGGCCAACGTCCTGACTTTC	CASSETGGSGANVLTF
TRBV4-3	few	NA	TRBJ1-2	TGCGCCAGCAGCCAAGAAGTTGGACAGAGGGCGACCTATGGCTACACCTTC	CASSQEVGQRATYGYTF
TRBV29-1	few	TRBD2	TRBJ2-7	TGCAGCGTTGTCCTCGGGACTAGCTTGCAGTACTTC	CSVVLGTSLQYF
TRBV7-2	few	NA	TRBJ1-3	TGTGCCAGCAGCCCTCACGACGGACGCTCTGGAAACACCATATATTTT	CASSPHDGRSGNTIYF
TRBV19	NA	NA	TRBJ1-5	TGTGCCAGTAGTATCCTGTGGGGTAATCAGCCCCAGCATTTT	CASSILWGNQPQHF
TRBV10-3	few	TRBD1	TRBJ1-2	TGTGCCATCAGTGGGGACAGCCTGGGTGGCTACACCTTC	CAISGDSLGGYTF
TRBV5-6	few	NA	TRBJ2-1	TGTGCCAGCAAGAGGGACCATGTCGATGAGCAGTTCTTC	CASKRDHVDEQFF
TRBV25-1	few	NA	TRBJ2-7	TGTGCCAGCAGTGAATTAGGCAGGGGCGTATACGATCAGCAGTACTTC	CASSELGRGVYDQQYF
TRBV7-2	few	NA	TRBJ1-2	TGTGCCAGCAGCTTTCAGCCTCCGAACTATGGCTACACCTTC	CASSFQPPNYGYTF
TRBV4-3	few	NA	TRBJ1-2	TGCGCCAGCAGCCAACTCAGTTGGGGCGGCTACACCTTC	CASSQLSWGGYTF
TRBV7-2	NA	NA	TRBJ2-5	TGTGCCAGCAGCCGGCCCTGGGGCCACGACAAAGAGACCCAGTACTTC	CASSRPWGHDKETQYF
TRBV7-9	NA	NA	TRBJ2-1	TGTGCCAGCAGCTTCCCGAGGAGGGCCGATTACAATGAGCAGTTCTTC	CASSFPRRADYNEQFF
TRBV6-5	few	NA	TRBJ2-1	TGTGCCAGCAGTGCGGTGGCCTACAATGAGCAGTTCTTC	CASSAVAYNEQFF
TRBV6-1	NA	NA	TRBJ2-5	TGTGCCAGCAGTTTGGAGTTAGGGGAGACCCAGTACTTC	CASSLELGETQYF
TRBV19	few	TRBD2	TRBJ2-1	TGTGCCAGTAGTATAGGGTCTAGCGGGTTGACCTACAATGAGCAGTTCTTC	CASSIGSSGLTYNEQFF
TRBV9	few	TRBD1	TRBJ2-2	TGTGCCAGCACCGGGACAGGAAACATCGGGGAGCTGTTTTTT	CASTGTGNIGELFF
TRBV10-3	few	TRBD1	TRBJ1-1	TGTGCCATCAGTGAGGGCAGGGGGCACACTGAAGCTTTCTTT	CAISEGRGHTEAFF
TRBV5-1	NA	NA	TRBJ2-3	TGCGCCAGCAGCTTCGCCGGGAACACAGATACGCAGTATTTT	CASSFAGNTDTQYF
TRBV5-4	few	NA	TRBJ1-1	TGTGCCAGCAGCTGGGGGTTGGGGGCAACCACTGAAGCTTTCTTT	CASSWGLGATTEAFF
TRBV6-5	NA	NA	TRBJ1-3	TGTGCCAGCAGTTTGACAGTCTCTGGAAACACCATATATTTT	CASSLTVSGNTIYF
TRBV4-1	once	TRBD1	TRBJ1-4	TGCGCCAGCAGCCAAGCCGGGACAGAGGATGAAAAACTGTTTTTT	CASSQAGTEDEKLFF
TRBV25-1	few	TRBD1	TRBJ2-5	TGTGCCAGCAGTGAGGAGGTGGACAGGAAAGGGAGAGAGACCCAGTACTTC	CASSEEVDRKGRETQYF
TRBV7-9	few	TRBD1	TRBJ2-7	TGTGCCAGCAGCTTAGGACAGGGGAGTAGCGAGCAGTACTTC	CASSLGQGSSEQYF